Following are 24 T cell receptor beta chains from one sample sequenced in a study of T cell responses to AZD1222 COVID-19 vaccine. Clones were sequenced by immunoSEQ multiplex PCR, and TCRdb holds only the in-frame ones, with some missing. The table shows 84,000 or so clones, with 80% to 90% occurring only once. Here the sequenced sample was peripheral blood, taken on day 0 of AZD1222 vaccination. The source is an adult in good health.

The J gene is TRBJ1-1, the V gene TRBV7-8; no clear D. The V gene lost 5 bases and the J gene lost 2 bases, with 6 bases spanning the gap. The germline V gene has CDR1 SGHVS and CDR2 FQNEAQ. The CDR3 length is 12 residues. The CDR3 sequence: CASSRPNTEAFF. The CDR3 nucleotides are TGTGCCAGCAGCCGTCCAAACACTGAAGCTTTCTTT.

The genes are TRBV7-9 and TRBJ1-2, with D possibly matching TRBD1 (5 bases). CDR1 is SEHNR, CDR2 FQNEAQ, per germline (reference sequence). The V end was cut by 6 bases, the J end by 4 bases, with 18 bases between. This CDR3 has 15 residues. The CDR3 DNA is TGTGCCAGCAGTTATGGGGCGAGGGGTCGCTATGGCTACACCTTC. Protein: CASSYGARGRYGYTF.

This chain links TRBV9 with TRBJ2-1; no clear D gene. The CDR3 sequence is 15 residues long. V was pared by 1 base and J by 8 bases, with 16 bases between. Germline assignment: CDR1 SGDLS and CDR2 YYNGEE. The CDR3 sequence: CASSVSPEALYEQFF. The DNA for the CDR3 is TGTGCCAGCAGCGTAAGCCCTGAGGCGCTCTATGAGCAGTTCTTC.

V gene TRBV30 combines with J gene TRBJ1-5; perhaps TRBD1 as D (5 bases). This CDR3 spans 15 amino acids. The V gene's germline CDR1 is GTSNPN and CDR2 SVGIG (reference sequence). V shed 1 base and J shed 7 bases, with 17 bases lying between them. The CDR3 region is CAWSGRGRSTQPQHF. CDR3 sequence (DNA): TGTGCCTGGAGTGGAAGGGGTAGGTCGACGCAGCCCCAGCATTTT.

This clone came up once. This chain uses TRBV7-8 with TRBJ1-1; TRBD1 might be the D (5 bases). V was cut by 3 bases and J by 1 base, with 6 bases left in between. The CDR3 covers 13 residues. Germline CDR1 SGHVS, CDR2 FQNEAQ. The CDR3 reads CASSFTGNTEAFF. CDR3 bases: TGTGCCAGCAGCTTTACAGGGAACACTGAAGCTTTCTTT.

The chain couples TRBV7-9 to TRBJ2-6; D unresolved. This CDR3 is 18 amino acids long. Germline V lookup: CDR1 SEHNR, CDR2 FQNEAQ (reference sequence). V lost 3 bases and J 0 bases, leaving 15 bases between the germline ends. CDR3 DNA: TGTGCCAGCAGCTTTCGCAGCATCTTAGACTCTGGGGCCAACGTCCTGACTTTC. Its protein is CASSFRSILDSGANVLTF.

The gene calls are TRBV4-2 and TRBJ2-2; D ambiguous. This CDR3 contains 14 residues. CDR1 is LGHNA, CDR2 YNFKEQ, per germline. The V and J ends lost 1 base and 4 bases respectively, with 7 bases between them. CDR3 DNA sequence: TGTGCCAGCAGCCAAGGAGTGGGCACCGGGGAGCTGTTTTTT. Its protein is CASSQGVGTGELFF.

The CDR3 region has the DNA TGCGCCAGCAGCTTGGTAGTTGCAGATACGCAGTATTTT. It encodes CASSLVVADTQYF. The rearrangement uses TRBV5-1 and TRBJ2-3; D remains ambiguous. With 0 bases removed from V and 4 bases from J, the gap between germline ends came to 6 bases. Per the germline V gene, CDR1 is SGHRS and CDR2 is YFSETQ. CDR3 size: 13 residues.

The rearrangement uses TRBV3-1 (or the pseudogene TRBV3-2) and TRBJ1-6; 8 positions match TRBD1. There are 15 residues in the CDR3. The germline CDR1 and CDR2 sequences are LGHDT and YNNKEL (reference sequence). V shed 4 bases, J shed 10 bases, and the junction held 9 bases outside the gene matches. CDR3 protein: CASSPTGQGNSPLHF. The CDR3 bases are TGTGCCAGCAGCCCCACCGGACAGGGAAACTCACCCCTCCACTTT.

This clone has just one count. The V gene is TRBV10-1, the J gene TRBJ2-5; D uncertain. The CDR3 covers 12 residues. Germline V gene lookup returns CDR1 WNHNN and CDR2 SYGVQD (reference sequence). Trimming cost V 0 bases and J 6 bases, with 5 bases left between them. In nucleotides, the CDR3 is TGCGCCAGCAGTGAGTCGCGAAAGACCCAGTACTTC. It specifies CASSESRKTQYF.

The chain joins TRBV5-5 to TRBJ1-3; 9 positions agree with TRBD1. The CDR3 consists of 15 residues. CDR1 SGHKS and CDR2 YYEKEE come from the germline V gene (reference sequence). Unmatched junction bases numbered 7, after V lost 5 bases and J lost 4 bases. The CDR3 loop is CASSTTGGWGNTIYF. The CDR3 DNA reads as TGTGCCAGCAGTACTACAGGGGGCTGGGGAAACACCATATATTTT.

The V call is TRBV18, the J call TRBJ2-1; D may correspond to TRBD1 or TRBD2 (5 bases each). The CDR3 is made up of 16 amino acids. Per germline, CDR1 KGHSH and CDR2 LQKENI. The ends were cut back, 0 bases at V and 7 bases at J, with 16 bases in the middle. The CDR3 bases are TGTGCCAGCTCACCACCGACGTCGTGGGGCGGGAATGAGCAGTTCTTC. Translated, it gives CASSPPTSWGGNEQFF.

The rearrangement links TRBV28 to TRBJ1-5; TRBD1 aligns across 9 bases. Germline CDR1 reads MDHEN; CDR2 reads SYDVKM. This CDR3 spans 16 amino acids. The V and J ends lost 6 bases and 6 bases, in that order; junction bases with no gene match: 12. CDR3 bases: TGTGCCAGCAGCCCCCCACAGGGGGCTGGAGGTCAGCCCCAGCATTTT. Protein: CASSPPQGAGGQPQHF.

The gene calls are TRBV5-1 and TRBJ2-7; D gene unclear. Trimming removed 0 bases from V and 2 bases from J, with 9 bases in between. The CDR3 is 14 amino acids. Germline CDR1 and CDR2: SGHRS and YFSETQ. CDR3 DNA sequence: TGCGCCAGCAGCTTGGCCCCCGATACCTACGAGCAGTACTTC. It yields the protein CASSLAPDTYEQYF.

This clone was observed a single time. J is TRBJ1-2 and V is TRBV10-3; TRBD1 matches 10 bases. Trimming cost V 8 bases and J 0 bases; bases outside gene matches: 12. There are 17 residues in the CDR3. CDR1 and CDR2 (germline): ENHRY, SYGVKD. DNA of the CDR3: TGTGCCATCCGCTCAATGGACAGGGGGTCCTCTAACTATGGCTACACCTTC. The encoded protein is CAIRSMDRGSSNYGYTF.

V is TRBV19 and J is TRBJ2-1; 13 bases agree with TRBD2. CDR1 and CDR2 from the germline V gene are LNHDA and SQIVND (reference sequence). V trimming: 4 bases; J trimming: 14 bases; junction bases outside the gene matches: 5. CDR3 length equals 13 residues. The CDR3 loop reads CASSSSLAGGEFF. The CDR3 DNA reads TGTGCCAGTAGTAGCTCACTAGCGGGGGGGGAGTTCTTC. The complete variable domain, with remaining parts taken from reference TRBV19 and TRBJ2-1, reads DGGITQSPKYLFRKEGQNVTLSCEQNLNHDAMYWYRQDPGQGLRLIYYSQIVNDFQKGDIAEGYSVSREKKESFPLTVTSAQKNPTAFYLCASSSSLAGGEFFGPGTRLTVL.

The genes are TRBV18 and TRBJ1-2; 9 bases are a match to TRBD1. Germline V gene data show CDR1 as KGHSH and CDR2 as LQKENI. The CDR3 is 15 amino acids. The V gene end was trimmed by 2 bases and the J gene end by 8 bases; junction bases not matched to a gene: 9. The DNA for the CDR3 is TGTGCCAGCTCACCAGGGGGACAGGGATTTCACGGCTACACCTTC. This sequence encodes CASSPGGQGFHGYTF.

V gene TRBV6-1 combines with J gene TRBJ1-5, with D hard to call. This CDR3 is 14 amino acids long. Germline V gene sequence: CDR1 MNHNS, CDR2 SASEGT. Trimming left V 6 bases short and J 3 bases short, with 12 bases between. CDR3 coding DNA: TGTGCCAGCAGCATTTGGAATGACAATCAGCCCCAGCATTTT. Its protein product is CASSIWNDNQPQHF.

This clone has a single count. The J gene is TRBJ2-1, the V gene TRBV11-2; 14 positions agree with TRBD2. The V and J ends lost 2 bases and 4 bases, in that order; junction bases with no gene match: 10. CDR1 and CDR2 (germline): SGHAT, FQNNGV. CDR3 size: 19 residues. The CDR3 DNA is TGTGCCAGCAGCTTACACCACCTCCGACTAGCGGGAGGGTACAATGAGCAGTTCTTC. Translating it yields CASSLHHLRLAGGYNEQFF.

This clone has a single count. V usage is TRBV7-2 and J usage is TRBJ2-3; possibly TRBD1 for D (6 bases). V shed 4 bases and J shed 2 bases, with 22 bases lying between them. The germline gives CDR1 SGHTA, CDR2 FQGNSA. CDR3 length equals 18 residues. CDR3 region: CASSSTLLWGRDTDTQYF. The CDR3 nucleotides are TGTGCCAGCAGCTCCACATTGTTGTGGGGGCGCGACACAGATACGCAGTATTTT.

This clone is a singleton in its sample. J is TRBJ2-5 and V is TRBV27, with D unresolved. CDR1 is MNHEY and CDR2 is SMNVEV in the germline V gene (reference sequence). Trimming took 5 bases from V and 12 from J, leaving 16 bases between them. The CDR3 totals 12 residues. The DNA of the CDR3 is TGTGCCAGCAGTCCCGGTTTGGACCGGGAGTACTTC. It translates to CASSPGLDREYF.

This chain joins TRBV5-4 and TRBJ2-1, with D perhaps assigned TRBD1 or TRBD2 (5 bases each). Trimming took 2 bases from V and 2 from J, leaving 11 bases between them. CDR1 SGHNT and CDR2 YYREEE come from the germline V gene (reference sequence). CDR3 size: 15 residues. CDR3 sequence reads: CASSFGQGPYNEQFF. CDR3 DNA: TGTGCCAGCAGCTTCGGGCAGGGACCCTACAATGAGCAGTTCTTC.

The V gene is TRBV6-6, the J gene TRBJ2-1, with TRBD1 matching 9 bases. After removal of 5 bases from V and 15 bases from J, the junction contained 5 bases not matched to a gene. From germline, CDR1 is MNHNY and CDR2 SVGAGI (reference sequence). The CDR3 is made up of 11 amino acids. CDR3 coding DNA: TGTGCCAGCAGTACGACAGGGGGGTGGTTCTTC. Its protein is CASSTTGGWFF.

The sample holds one count of this clone. The chain recombines TRBV6-4 with TRBJ1-6, with 11 nucleotides matching TRBD1. CDR1 is MRHNA, CDR2 SNTAGT, per germline. The CDR3 totals 20 residues. Germline trimming cut 5 bases from V and 5 bases from J; bases unmatched to any gene: 17. The CDR3 DNA reads as TGTGCCAGCAGTCACCTCCGGGACAGGGGGGTCCGTATCAATAATTCACCCCTCCACTTT. The encoded protein is CASSHLRDRGVRINNSPLHF.